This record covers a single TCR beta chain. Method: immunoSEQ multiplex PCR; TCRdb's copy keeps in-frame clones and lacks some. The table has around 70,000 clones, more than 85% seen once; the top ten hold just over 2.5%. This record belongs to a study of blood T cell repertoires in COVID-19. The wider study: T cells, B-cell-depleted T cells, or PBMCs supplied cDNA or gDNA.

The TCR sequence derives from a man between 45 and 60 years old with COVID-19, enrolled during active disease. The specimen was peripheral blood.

The CDR3 DNA is TGTGCCAGCAGCTTGGGGGGGCGGGATACGCAGTATTTT. This translates into CASSLGGRDTQYF. The J gene is TRBJ2-3, the V gene TRBV5-5, with D possibly being TRBD1 (6 bases). The CDR3 totals 13 residues. Germline V CDR1 and CDR2: SGHKS, YYEKEE (reference sequence). V was trimmed by 0 bases and J by 6 bases, leaving 8 bases between them.